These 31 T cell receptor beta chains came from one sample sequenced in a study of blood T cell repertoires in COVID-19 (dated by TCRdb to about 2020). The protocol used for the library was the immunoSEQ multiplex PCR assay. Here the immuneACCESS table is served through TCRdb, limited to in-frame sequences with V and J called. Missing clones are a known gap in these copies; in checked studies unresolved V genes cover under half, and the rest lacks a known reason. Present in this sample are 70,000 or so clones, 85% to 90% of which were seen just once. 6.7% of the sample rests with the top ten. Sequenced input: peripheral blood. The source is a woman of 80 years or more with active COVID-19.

Here the CDR3 DNA reads TGCAGTGCTATGCCGGGCAATGAGCAGTTCTTC. Its translation: CSAMPGNEQFF. V gene TRBV20-1 combines with J gene TRBJ2-1, with D unresolved. The CDR3 loop spans 11 amino acids. The germline gives CDR1 DFQATT, CDR2 SNEGSKA (reference sequence). V lost 4 bases to trimming and J lost 6 bases, with 7 bases between them.

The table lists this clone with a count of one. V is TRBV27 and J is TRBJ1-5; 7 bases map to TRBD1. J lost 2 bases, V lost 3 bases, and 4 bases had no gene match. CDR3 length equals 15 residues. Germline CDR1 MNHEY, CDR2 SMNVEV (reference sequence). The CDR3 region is CASSFGRGGNQPQHF. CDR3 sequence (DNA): TGTGCCAGCAGTTTCGGCAGGGGGGGCAATCAGCCCCAGCATTTT.

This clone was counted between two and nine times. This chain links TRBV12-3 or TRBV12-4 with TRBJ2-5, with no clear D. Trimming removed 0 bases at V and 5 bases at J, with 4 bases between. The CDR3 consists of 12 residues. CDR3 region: CASSLAQETQYF. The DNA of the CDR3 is TGTGCCAGCAGTTTAGCGCAGGAGACCCAGTACTTC.

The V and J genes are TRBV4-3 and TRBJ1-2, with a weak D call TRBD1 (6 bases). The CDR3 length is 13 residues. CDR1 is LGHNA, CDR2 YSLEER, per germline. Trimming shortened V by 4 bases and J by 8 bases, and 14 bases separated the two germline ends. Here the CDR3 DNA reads TGCGCCAGCAGCCCTGGGACAACACGGGGCTACACCTTC. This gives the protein CASSPGTTRGYTF.

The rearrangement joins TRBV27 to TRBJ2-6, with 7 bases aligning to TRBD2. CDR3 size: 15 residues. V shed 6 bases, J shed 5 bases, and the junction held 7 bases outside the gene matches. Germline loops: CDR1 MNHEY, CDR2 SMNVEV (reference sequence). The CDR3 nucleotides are TGTGCCAGCAGCATAGCGGGTCCTAGGGCCAACGTCCTGACTTTC. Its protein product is CASSIAGPRANVLTF.

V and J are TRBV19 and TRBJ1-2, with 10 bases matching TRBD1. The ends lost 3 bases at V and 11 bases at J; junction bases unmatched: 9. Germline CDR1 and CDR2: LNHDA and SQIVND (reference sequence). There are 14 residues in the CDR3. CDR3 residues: CASSIHRQGARYTF. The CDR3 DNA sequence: TGTGCCAGTAGTATCCATCGACAGGGGGCGCGTTACACCTTC.

CDR3 loop: CATSTLREPQHF. CDR3 sequence (DNA): TGTGCCACCAGCACCCTCCGGGAGCCCCAGCATTTT. The V call is TRBV15, the J call TRBJ1-5; D gene uncertain. The germline CDR1 and CDR2 sequences are LNHNV and YYDKDF (reference sequence). Trimming removed 4 bases at V and 8 bases at J, with 9 bases between. The CDR3 length is 12 residues. Looking up the rest from reference TRBV15 and TRBJ1-5 gives the full variable domain: DAMVIQNPRYQVTQFGKPVTLSCSQTLNHNVMYWYQQKSSQAPKLLFHYYDKDFNNEADTPDNFQSRRPNTSFCFLDIRSPGLGDTAMYLCATSTLREPQHFGDGTRLSIL.

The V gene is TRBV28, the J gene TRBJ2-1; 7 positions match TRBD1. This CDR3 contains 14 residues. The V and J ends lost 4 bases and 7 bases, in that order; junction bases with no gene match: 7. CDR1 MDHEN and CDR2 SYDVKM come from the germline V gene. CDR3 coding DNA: TGTGCCAGCAGTTCACCGACAGGGCCGAATGAGCAGTTCTTC. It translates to CASSSPTGPNEQFF.

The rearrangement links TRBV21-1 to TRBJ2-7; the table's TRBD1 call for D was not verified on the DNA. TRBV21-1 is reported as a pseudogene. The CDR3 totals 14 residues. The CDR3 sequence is CASSKGDKSYEQYF. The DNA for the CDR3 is TGTGCCAGCAGCAAAGGGGACAAATCCTACGAGCAGTACTTC.

The CDR3 sequence: CASSKDGGDRDNQPQHF. The DNA of the CDR3 is TGTGCCAGCAGCAAGGATGGTGGGGACAGGGACAATCAGCCCCAGCATTTT. V usage is TRBV21-1 and J usage is TRBJ1-5; the listed D gene, TRBD1, was not tested against the DNA. TRBV21-1 is labeled a pseudogene. The CDR3 is 17 amino acids.

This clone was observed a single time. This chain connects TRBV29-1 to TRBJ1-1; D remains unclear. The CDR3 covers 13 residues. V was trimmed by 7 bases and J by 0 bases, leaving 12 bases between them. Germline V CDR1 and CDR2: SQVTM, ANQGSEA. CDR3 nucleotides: TGCAGCGCTGCCTTCGGGGTGAACACTGAAGCTTTCTTT. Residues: CSAAFGVNTEAFF.

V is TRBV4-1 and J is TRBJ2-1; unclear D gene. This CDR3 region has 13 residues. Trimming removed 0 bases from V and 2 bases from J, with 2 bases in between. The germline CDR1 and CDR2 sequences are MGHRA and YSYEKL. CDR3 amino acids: CASSQDTYNEQFF. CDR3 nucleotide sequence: TGCGCCAGCAGCCAAGACACCTACAATGAGCAGTTCTTC.

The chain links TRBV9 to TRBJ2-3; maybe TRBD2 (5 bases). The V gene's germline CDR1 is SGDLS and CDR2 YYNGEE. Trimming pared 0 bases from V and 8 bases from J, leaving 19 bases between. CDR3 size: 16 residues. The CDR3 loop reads CASSVVKGAVWGTQYF. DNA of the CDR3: TGTGCCAGCAGCGTAGTAAAGGGAGCCGTGTGGGGTACGCAGTATTTT.

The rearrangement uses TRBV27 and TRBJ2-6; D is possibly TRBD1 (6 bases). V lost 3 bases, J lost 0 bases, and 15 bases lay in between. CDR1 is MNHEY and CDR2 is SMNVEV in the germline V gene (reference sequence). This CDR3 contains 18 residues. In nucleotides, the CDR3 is TGTGCCAGCAGTTTGGTCGTGGGGGCATACTCTGGGGCCAACGTCCTGACTTTC. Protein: CASSLVVGAYSGANVLTF. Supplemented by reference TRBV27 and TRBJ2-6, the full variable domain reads EAQVTQNPRYLITVTGKKLTVTCSQNMNHEYMSWYRQDPGLGLRQIYYSMNVEVTDKGDVPEGYKVSRKEKRNFPLILESPSPNQTSLYFCASSLVVGAYSGANVLTFGAGSRLTVL.

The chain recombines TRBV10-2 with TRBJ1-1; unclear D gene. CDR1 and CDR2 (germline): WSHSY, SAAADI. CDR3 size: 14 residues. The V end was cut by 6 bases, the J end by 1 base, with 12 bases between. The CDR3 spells CASSGSEENTEAFF. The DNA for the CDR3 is TGCGCCAGCAGCGGCAGCGAAGAGAACACTGAAGCTTTCTTT.

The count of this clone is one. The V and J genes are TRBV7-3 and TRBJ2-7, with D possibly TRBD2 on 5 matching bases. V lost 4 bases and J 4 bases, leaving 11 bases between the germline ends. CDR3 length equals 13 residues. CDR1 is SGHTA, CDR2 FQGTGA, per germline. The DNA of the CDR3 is TGTGCCAGCAGCTCAGGACCGGGGTACGAGCAGTACTTC. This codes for CASSSGPGYEQYF.

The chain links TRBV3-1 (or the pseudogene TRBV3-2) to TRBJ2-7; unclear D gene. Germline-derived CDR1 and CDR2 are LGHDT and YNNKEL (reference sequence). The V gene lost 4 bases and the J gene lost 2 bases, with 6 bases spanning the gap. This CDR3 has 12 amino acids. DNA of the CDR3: TGTGCCAGCAGCCGCAGTACCTACGAGCAGTACTTC. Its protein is CASSRSTYEQYF.

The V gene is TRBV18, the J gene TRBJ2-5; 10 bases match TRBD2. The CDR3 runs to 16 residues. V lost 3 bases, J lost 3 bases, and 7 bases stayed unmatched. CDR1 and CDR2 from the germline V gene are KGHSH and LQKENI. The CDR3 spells CASSPSFSGRKETQYF. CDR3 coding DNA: TGTGCCAGCTCACCTTCCTTTAGCGGGAGGAAAGAGACCCAGTACTTC.

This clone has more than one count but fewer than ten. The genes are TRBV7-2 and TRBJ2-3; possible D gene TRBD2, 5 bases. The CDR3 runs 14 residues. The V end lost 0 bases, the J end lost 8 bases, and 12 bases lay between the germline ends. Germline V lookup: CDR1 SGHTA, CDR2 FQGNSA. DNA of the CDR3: TGTGCCAGCAGCTTAGCCGTCTCGCGGGCTACGCAGTATTTT. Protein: CASSLAVSRATQYF. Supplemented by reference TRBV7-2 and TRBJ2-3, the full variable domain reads GAGVSQSPSNKVTEKGKDVELRCDPISGHTALYWYRQSLGQGLEFLIYFQGNSAPDKSGLPSDRFSAERTGGSVSTLTIQRTQQEDSAVYLCASSLAVSRATQYFGPGTRLTVL.

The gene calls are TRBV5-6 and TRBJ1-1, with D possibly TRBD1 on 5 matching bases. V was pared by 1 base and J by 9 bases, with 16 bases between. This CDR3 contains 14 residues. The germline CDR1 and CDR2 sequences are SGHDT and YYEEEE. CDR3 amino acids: CASSLLVQGGKAFF. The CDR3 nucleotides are TGTGCCAGCAGCTTGTTAGTCCAGGGTGGAAAAGCTTTCTTT.

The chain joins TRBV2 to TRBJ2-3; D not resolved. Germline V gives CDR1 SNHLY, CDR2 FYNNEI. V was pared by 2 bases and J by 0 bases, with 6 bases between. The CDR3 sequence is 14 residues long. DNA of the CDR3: TGTGCCAGCAGTGAACTCCTTAGCACAGATACGCAGTATTTT. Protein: CASSELLSTDTQYF.

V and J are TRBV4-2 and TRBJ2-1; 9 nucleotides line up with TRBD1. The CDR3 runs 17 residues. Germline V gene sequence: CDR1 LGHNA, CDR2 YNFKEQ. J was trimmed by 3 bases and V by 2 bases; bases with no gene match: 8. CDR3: CASSQPPTGGLYNEQFF. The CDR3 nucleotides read TGTGCCAGCAGCCAACCGCCGACAGGGGGACTCTACAATGAGCAGTTCTTC.

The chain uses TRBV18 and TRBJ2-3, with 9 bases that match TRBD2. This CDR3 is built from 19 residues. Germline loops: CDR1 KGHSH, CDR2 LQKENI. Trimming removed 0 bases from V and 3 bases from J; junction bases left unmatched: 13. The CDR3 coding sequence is TGTGCCAGCTCACCACCGACGTGGAGTAGCGGGAGAAGAACAGATACGCAGTATTTT. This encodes CASSPPTWSSGRRTDTQYF.

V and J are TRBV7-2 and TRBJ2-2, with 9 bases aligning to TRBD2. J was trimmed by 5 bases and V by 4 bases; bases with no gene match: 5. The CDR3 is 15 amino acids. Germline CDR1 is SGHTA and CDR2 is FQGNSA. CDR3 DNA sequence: TGTGCCAGCAGCTCCGGACTAGCGTCAACCGGGGAGCTGTTTTTT. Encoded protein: CASSSGLASTGELFF.

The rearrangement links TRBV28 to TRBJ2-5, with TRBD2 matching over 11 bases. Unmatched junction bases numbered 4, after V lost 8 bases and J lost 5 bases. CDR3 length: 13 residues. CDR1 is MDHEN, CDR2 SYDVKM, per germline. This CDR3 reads CASGSGRGETQYF. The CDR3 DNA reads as TGTGCCAGCGGTAGCGGGAGGGGGGAGACCCAGTACTTC.

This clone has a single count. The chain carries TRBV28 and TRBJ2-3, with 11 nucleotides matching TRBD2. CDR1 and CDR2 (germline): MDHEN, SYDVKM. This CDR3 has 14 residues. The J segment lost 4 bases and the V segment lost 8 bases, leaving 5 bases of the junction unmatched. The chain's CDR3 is CASVLAGVADTQYF. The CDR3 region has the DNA TGTGCCAGCGTACTAGCGGGAGTCGCAGATACGCAGTATTTT.

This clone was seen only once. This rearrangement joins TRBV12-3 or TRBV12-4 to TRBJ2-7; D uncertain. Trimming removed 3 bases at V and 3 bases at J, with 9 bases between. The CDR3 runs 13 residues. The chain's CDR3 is CASSFQVRYEQYF. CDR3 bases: TGTGCCAGCAGTTTCCAGGTGCGCTACGAGCAGTACTTC.

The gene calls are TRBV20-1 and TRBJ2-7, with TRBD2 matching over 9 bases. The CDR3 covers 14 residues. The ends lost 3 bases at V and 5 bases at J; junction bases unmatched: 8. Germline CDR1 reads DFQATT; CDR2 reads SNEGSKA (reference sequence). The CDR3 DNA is TGCAGTGCTAGTTTTGCGGGAGGGCCCCACGAGCAGTACTTC. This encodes CSASFAGGPHEQYF.

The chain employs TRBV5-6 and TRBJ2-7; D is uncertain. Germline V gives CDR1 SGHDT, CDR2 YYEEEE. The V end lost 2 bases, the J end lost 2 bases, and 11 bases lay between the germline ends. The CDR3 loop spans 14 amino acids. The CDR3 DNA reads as TGTGCCAGCAGCTTACGCATACACACCTACGAGCAGTACTTC. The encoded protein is CASSLRIHTYEQYF.

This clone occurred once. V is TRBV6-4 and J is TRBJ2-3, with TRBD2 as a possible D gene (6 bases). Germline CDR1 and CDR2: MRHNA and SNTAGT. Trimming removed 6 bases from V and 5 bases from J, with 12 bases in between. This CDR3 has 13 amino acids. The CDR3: CASRPPGLDTQYF. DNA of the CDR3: TGTGCCAGCAGGCCACCGGGACTAGATACGCAGTATTTT.

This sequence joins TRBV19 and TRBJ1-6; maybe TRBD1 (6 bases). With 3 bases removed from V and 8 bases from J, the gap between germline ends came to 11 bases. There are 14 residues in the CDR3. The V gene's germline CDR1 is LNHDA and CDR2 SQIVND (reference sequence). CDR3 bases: TGTGCCAGTAGTATGATGGGGGCCCATTCACCCCTCCACTTT. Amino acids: CASSMMGAHSPLHF.